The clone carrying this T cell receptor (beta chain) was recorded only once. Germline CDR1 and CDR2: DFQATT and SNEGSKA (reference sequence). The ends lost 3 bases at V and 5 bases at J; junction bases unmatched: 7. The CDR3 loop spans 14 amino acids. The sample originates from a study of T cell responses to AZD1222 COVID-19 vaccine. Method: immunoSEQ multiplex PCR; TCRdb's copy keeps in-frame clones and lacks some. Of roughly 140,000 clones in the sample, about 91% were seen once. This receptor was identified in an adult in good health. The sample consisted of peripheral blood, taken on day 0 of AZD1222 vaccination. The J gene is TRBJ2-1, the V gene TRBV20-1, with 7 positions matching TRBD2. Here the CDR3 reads CSASLASGNNEQFF. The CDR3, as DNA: TGCAGTGCTAGTCTGGCTAGCGGAAACAATGAGCAGTTCTTC.